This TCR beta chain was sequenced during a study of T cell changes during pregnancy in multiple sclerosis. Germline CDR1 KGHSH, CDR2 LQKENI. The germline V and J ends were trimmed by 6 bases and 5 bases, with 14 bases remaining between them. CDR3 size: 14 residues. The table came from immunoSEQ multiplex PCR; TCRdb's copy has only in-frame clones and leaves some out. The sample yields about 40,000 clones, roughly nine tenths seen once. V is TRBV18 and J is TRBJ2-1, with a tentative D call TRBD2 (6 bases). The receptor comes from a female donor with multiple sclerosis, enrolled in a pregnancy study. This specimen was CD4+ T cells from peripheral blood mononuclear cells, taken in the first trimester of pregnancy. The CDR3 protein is CASSRGTDNNEQFF. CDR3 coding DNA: TGTGCCAGCTCGCGGGGAACAGACAACAATGAGCAGTTCTTC.